The rows below give T cell receptor beta chains drawn from one sample of a study of a mutant IDH1 vaccine in newly diagnosed glioma. Profiled with immunoSEQ multiplex PCR; TCRdb holds only in-frame clones, not every one. The data show some 63,000 clones, around 74% seen once. For these TCRs, the target antigens are not known. Material: PBMCs, obtained from a glioma patient whose treatment included an IDH1 peptide vaccine. Source of these receptors: a man aged 45 to 65 with glioma. Both conserved end residues are part of each CDR3. D genes are given only for firm matches. Size is stated for part of the rows, as once, few or many counts, or as a class when the clone is expanded.

. | TRBJ2-6 | few | TRBV15 | CATSRDISGANVLTF | TGTGCCACCAGCAGAGATATTTCTGGGGCCAACGTCCTGACTTTC
. | TRBJ2-7 | . | TRBV19 | CASSTRGARKGEQYF | TGTGCCAGTAGTACTCGTGGGGCCAGAAAGGGCGAGCAGTACTTC
. | TRBJ2-2 | . | TRBV7-2 | CASILAWTGFTGELFF | TGTGCCAGCATCCTAGCCTGGACGGGTTTCACCGGGGAGCTGTTTTTT
TRBD1 | TRBJ1-1 | few | TRBV7-3 | CASSLETGEAFF | TGTGCCAGCAGCTTAGAGACAGGGGAAGCTTTCTTT
. | TRBJ2-7 | few | TRBV29-1 | CSVEGGTYEQYF | TGCAGCGTTGAAGGGGGAACCTACGAGCAGTACTTC
. | TRBJ2-3 | . | TRBV13 | CASSFRASGADTQYF | TGTGCCAGCAGCTTCCGGGCCTCAGGGGCAGATACGCAGTATTTT
. | TRBJ2-7 | . | TRBV25-1 | CASSGPGLYEQYF | TGTGCCAGCAGTGGCCCGGGACTCTACGAGCAGTACTTC
. | TRBJ2-1 | . | TRBV28 | CASSLEGAQYNEQFF | TGTGCCAGCAGTTTGGAGGGGGCCCAGTACAATGAGCAGTTCTTC
. | TRBJ1-4 | . | TRBV10-3 | CAISEDNEKLFF | TGTGCCATCAGTGAGGACAATGAAAAACTGTTTTTT
. | TRBJ1-1 | . | TRBV5-1 | CASSLWGGTEAFF | TGCGCCAGCAGCTTGTGGGGGGGCACTGAAGCTTTCTTT
. | TRBJ1-1 | few | TRBV5-1 | CASRFRGDTEAFF | TGCGCCAGCAGATTTCGAGGCGACACTGAAGCTTTCTTT
. | TRBJ1-2 | once | TRBV30 | CAWRLHGANYGYTF | TGTGCCTGGAGATTACACGGGGCCAACTATGGCTACACCTTC
. | TRBJ2-5 | . | TRBV5-6 | CASSSDRRGPHF | TGTGCCAGCAGCTCCGACAGGCGAGGCCCCCACTTC
. | TRBJ1-2 | few | TRBV6-1 | CASTRRRREHYGYTF | TGTGCCAGCACCAGAAGGCGCAGGGAACACTATGGCTACACCTTC
TRBD1 | TRBJ2-5 | . | TRBV5-6 | CASTGTVGNQETQYF | TGTGCCAGCACCGGGACAGTTGGGAACCAAGAGACCCAGTACTTC
. | TRBJ1-2 | few | TRBV2 | CASSELGNYGYTF | TGTGCCAGCAGTGAATTAGGGAACTATGGCTACACCTTC
. | TRBJ1-1 | . | TRBV5-6 | CASSSNRMNTEAFF | TGTGCCAGCAGCTCAAACAGGATGAACACTGAAGCTTTCTTT
TRBD1 | TRBJ1-2 | . | TRBV9 | CASSGGTDQNNGYTF | TGTGCCAGCAGCGGAGGGACAGACCAAAACAATGGCTACACCTTC
. | TRBJ1-2 | . | TRBV14 | CASSQGHREGYTF | TGTGCCAGCAGCCAAGGACACCGCGAGGGCTACACCTTC
TRBD1 | TRBJ1-5 | . | TRBV2 | CASRDRTGGNQPQHF | TGTGCCAGCAGGGACCGGACAGGGGGCAATCAGCCCCAGCATTTT
TRBD1 | TRBJ2-5 | once | TRBV10-3 | CAIRGQGATETQYF | TGTGCCATCAGGGGACAGGGGGCAACAGAGACCCAGTACTTC
TRBD1 | TRBJ1-1 | few | TRBV29-1 | CSGLQGTTEAFF | TGCAGCGGATTACAGGGGACCACTGAAGCTTTCTTT
. | TRBJ1-1 | . | TRBV5-4 | CASSLVLRGTTEAFF | TGTGCCAGCAGCTTGGTTCTCAGGGGTACCACTGAAGCTTTCTTT
TRBD1 | TRBJ1-4 | . | TRBV18 | CASSPPRDRAGEKLFF | TGTGCCAGCTCACCACCTAGGGACAGGGCAGGCGAAAAACTGTTTTTT
. | TRBJ2-1 | . | TRBV4-1 | CASSQFRPSEVF | TGCGCCAGCAGCCAATTTCGCCCATCGGAGGTCTTC
. | TRBJ1-5 | . | TRBV29-1 | CSVGENSNQPQHF | TGCAGCGTTGGCGAAAATAGCAATCAGCCCCAGCATTTT
. | TRBJ1-1 | . | TRBV4-1 | CASSQNTEAFF | TGCGCCAGCAGCCAAAACACTGAAGCTTTCTTT
. | TRBJ2-5 | . | TRBV5-4 | CASSASGGETQYF | TGTGCCAGCAGCGCCTCAGGGGGGGAGACCCAGTACTTC
. | TRBJ2-6 | . | TRBV6-1 | CASSHGGSGANVLTF | TGTGCCAGCAGTCACGGAGGCTCTGGGGCCAACGTCCTGACTTTC
. | TRBJ2-1 | . | TRBV4-3 | CASSQDRERVFSYNEQFF | TGCGCCAGCAGCCAAGATAGGGAAAGGGTCTTTTCCTACAATGAGCAGTTCTTC
. | TRBJ1-1 | few | TRBV9 | CASSSGGTEAFF | TGTGCCAGCAGCTCGGGGGGCACTGAAGCTTTCTTT
TRBD2 | TRBJ2-3 | . | TRBV29-1 | CSVEKAGGTDTQYF | TGCAGCGTTGAAAAAGCGGGGGGCACAGATACGCAGTATTTT
TRBD1 | TRBJ1-4 | many | TRBV2 | CASVADRANEKLFF | TGTGCCAGCGTTGCGGACAGGGCTAATGAAAAACTGTTTTTT
. | TRBJ2-5 | . | TRBV10-3 | CAISGGYQETQYF | TGTGCCATCAGTGGAGGTTACCAAGAGACCCAGTACTTC
TRBD1 | TRBJ2-7 | once | TRBV7-6 | CASSLSGQSYEQYF | TGTGCCAGCAGTCTCTCGGGACAGAGCTACGAGCAGTACTTC
. | TRBJ1-1 | . | TRBV4-1 | CASSQALTTDEAFF | TGCGCCAGCAGCCAAGCTTTGACGACTGACGAAGCTTTCTTT
. | TRBJ2-5 | . | TRBV5-4 | CASSLVQGEETQYF | TGTGCCAGCAGCTTGGTACAGGGAGAGGAGACCCAGTACTTC
. | TRBJ1-2 | once | TRBV14 | CASSPVSRLNGYTF | TGTGCCAGCAGCCCCGTCAGCAGGCTTAATGGCTACACCTTC
TRBD1 | TRBJ2-3 | few | TRBV30 | CAWTGQTDTQYF | TGTGCCTGGACGGGACAGACAGATACGCAGTATTTT
TRBD1 | TRBJ1-2 | medium-sized | TRBV13 | CASSQGQNYGYTF | TGTGCCAGCAGCCAGGGACAGAACTATGGCTACACCTTC
TRBD2 | TRBJ2-3 | few | TRBV4-1 | CASSQEGGLEVGDTQYF | TGCGCCAGCAGCCAAGAGGGAGGACTAGAAGTCGGAGATACGCAGTATTTT
. | TRBJ1-2 | . | TRBV9 | CASSSWEKGPHYGYTF | TGTGCCAGCAGCTCCTGGGAGAAGGGGCCCCACTATGGCTACACCTTC
. | TRBJ1-2 | . | TRBV9 | CASSVDQDNYGYTF | TGTGCCAGCAGCGTAGATCAAGATAACTATGGCTACACCTTC
TRBD1 | TRBJ2-1 | . | TRBV4-2 | CASSQDRKDRKFF | TGTGCCAGCAGCCAAGATAGGAAGGACAGGAAGTTCTTC
TRBD2 | TRBJ2-3 | . | TRBV7-2 | CASSSGLAGLTDTQYF | TGTGCCAGCAGCTCAGGACTAGCGGGGCTCACAGATACGCAGTATTTT
TRBD1 | TRBJ1-5 | few | TRBV9 | CASSEGAGNQPQHF | TGTGCCAGCAGCGAGGGGGCTGGAAATCAGCCCCAGCATTTT
. | TRBJ1-4 | . | TRBV28 | CASSLLSGDEGEKLFF | TGTGCCAGCAGTTTATTGTCCGGGGATGAGGGGGAAAAACTGTTTTTT
. | TRBJ2-1 | once | TRBV29-1 | CSATRPSSYNEQFF | TGCAGCGCGACAAGGCCTAGCAGCTACAATGAGCAGTTCTTC
. | TRBJ2-3 | . | TRBV5-6 | CASSLTRGTTDTQYF | TGTGCCAGCAGCTTGACGCGGGGCACTACAGATACGCAGTATTTT
TRBD2 | TRBJ2-5 | . | TRBV5-4 | CASGTAGLAGETQYF | TGTGCCAGCGGTACGGCTGGACTAGCGGGAGAGACCCAGTACTTC
TRBD1 | TRBJ2-1 | . | TRBV27 | CASSSLPGQGQFF | TGTGCCAGCAGTTCCCTTCCGGGACAGGGACAGTTCTTC
TRBD1 | TRBJ1-1 | . | TRBV27 | CASSFRQGLNTEAFF | TGTGCCAGCAGTTTCCGACAGGGTTTGAACACTGAAGCTTTCTTT
. | TRBJ2-1 | . | TRBV11-3 | CASSLGQRISYNEQFF | TGTGCCAGCAGCTTAGGCCAGCGGATCTCCTACAATGAGCAGTTCTTC
. | TRBJ1-2 | many | TRBV28 | CASRKQGRNYGYTF | TGTGCCAGCAGAAAACAGGGTAGGAACTATGGCTACACCTTC
TRBD1 | TRBJ2-3 | . | TRBV5-4 | CASSPTGELADTQYF | TGTGCCAGCAGTCCGACAGGGGAATTGGCAGATACGCAGTATTTT
. | TRBJ1-1 | . | TRBV5-1 | CASSWMTGNLDTEAFF | TGCGCCAGCAGCTGGATGACAGGTAACCTGGACACTGAAGCTTTCTTT
TRBD1 | TRBJ1-5 | few | TRBV11-2 | CASSTTGGSNQPQHF | TGTGCCAGCAGCACAACAGGGGGCAGCAATCAGCCCCAGCATTTT
TRBD2 | TRBJ2-3 | . | TRBV9 | CASSPSRTSATDTQYF | TGTGCCAGCAGCCCTTCGCGGACTAGCGCCACAGATACGCAGTATTTT
. | TRBJ2-2 | few | TRBV6-1 | CASKALQSGELFF | TGTGCCAGCAAAGCGTTACAATCCGGGGAGCTGTTTTTT
. | TRBJ2-5 | . | TRBV6-5 | CASNGPLGETQYF | TGTGCCAGCAATGGCCCTCTCGGTGAGACCCAGTACTTC